The sequence of this TCR beta chain was determined in a study of blood T cell repertoires in COVID-19. Background on the study: Both acute and convalescent COVID-19 samples were obtained from the United States, Italy and Spain. PBMCs, B-cell-depleted T cells, or T cells were the source of the cDNA or gDNA that made up the material.

Per the original data handling: Estimation of nucleated cell counts relied on the amplification of reference gene primers. Profiling relied on immunoSEQ multiplex PCR, and the TCRdb table lists in-frame clones only, not all of them. Clonal size and the V and J genes are those of that table, whereas D and trimming came from the DNA. This table has 120,000 or so clones, over 70% appearing once. The sequence was collected from a man between 65 and 79 years old with acute or convalescent COVID-19. The sequenced sample was peripheral blood.

The CDR3 spells CASSLRLEFAEQFF. The CDR3 nucleotides read TGTGCCAGCAGCTTACGGCTAGAATTCGCTGAGCAGTTCTTC. The chain links TRBV7-9 to TRBJ2-1; D unclear. The V end lost 2 bases, the J end lost 9 bases, and 14 bases lay between the germline ends. The CDR3 covers 14 residues. The germline CDR1 and CDR2 sequences are SEHNR and FQNEAQ (reference sequence).